These 14 T cell receptor beta chains were sequenced from one sample in a study of blood T cell repertoires in COVID-19 (dated by TCRdb to the early 2020s). Preparation of the library involved the immunoSEQ multiplex PCR assay. TCRdb holds this immuneACCESS table with in-frame rearrangements only. Some clones are missing; in checked studies, unresolved V genes explain under half, and the rest has no known cause. This sample is represented by 100,000 to 150,000 clones; 70% to 90% of them were singletons. Together, the top ten hold approximately 3.9% of the sample. Material: peripheral blood. Source of these receptors: a woman aged 45-65 years with acute or convalescent COVID-19.

This clone was counted between two and nine times. The CDR3 bases are TGTGCCAGCAGAATTTCGGGGACTCTTGCCTACGAGCAGTACTTC. The encoded protein is CASRISGTLAYEQYF. V and J are TRBV28 and TRBJ2-7, with D possibly matching TRBD2 (6 bases). V gave up 6 bases and J gave up 2 bases, with 17 bases separating them. From germline, CDR1 is MDHEN and CDR2 SYDVKM. This CDR3 contains 15 residues.

This chain links TRBV5-6 with TRBJ1-2; 8 bases are a match to TRBD1. V lost 2 bases to trimming and J lost 7 bases; unmatched junction nucleotides: 7. The CDR3 length is 14 residues. CDR1 is SGHDT and CDR2 is YYEEEE in the germline V gene. CDR3 in amino acids: CASSFSRGQGGYTF. The CDR3 DNA reads as TGTGCCAGCAGCTTTTCCAGGGGGCAGGGTGGCTACACCTTC. Filled out from reference TRBV5-6 and TRBJ1-2, the complete variable domain reads DAGVTQSPTHLIKTRGQQVTLRCSPKSGHDTVSWYQQALGQGPQFIFQYYEEEERQRGNFPDRFSGHQFPNYSSELNVNALLLGDSALYLCASSFSRGQGGYTFGSGTRLTVV.

V usage is TRBV3-1 (or the pseudogene TRBV3-2) and J usage is TRBJ2-1, with D perhaps matching TRBD2 (5 bases). CDR3 length: 13 amino acids. Germline V gene data show CDR1 as LGHDT and CDR2 as YNNKEL (reference sequence). Trimming cost V 5 bases and J 8 bases, with 13 bases left between them. CDR3 in DNA: TGTGCCAGCAGCGGACTCGTTGCCGATGAGCAGTTCTTC. It specifies CASSGLVADEQFF.

V and J are TRBV30 and TRBJ2-1; 8 bases line up with TRBD2. The length of the CDR3 is 16 residues. Germline V gene data show CDR1 as GTSNPN and CDR2 as SVGIG (reference sequence). V dropped 2 bases and J dropped 0; count of bases not matched to a gene: 6. CDR3 DNA sequence: TGTGCCTGGAGTCGGGGGGGGTCTAGCTCCTACAATGAGCAGTTCTTC. Amino acid sequence: CAWSRGGSSSYNEQFF.

The chain carries TRBV5-1 and TRBJ2-5; TRBD1 matches at 11 bases. This CDR3 comprises 14 residues. The germline gives CDR1 SGHRS, CDR2 YFSETQ. V shed 4 bases and J 4 bases; nucleotides not matched to a gene: 3. CDR3 protein: CASSQGQGAETQYF. In DNA form, the CDR3 reads TGCGCCAGCAGCCAAGGACAGGGGGCAGAGACCCAGTACTTC.

The gene calls are TRBV28 and TRBJ1-5; 7 bases fit TRBD1. In germline, CDR1 is MDHEN, CDR2 SYDVKM. The CDR3 runs 16 residues. The V and J ends lost 2 bases and 7 bases, in that order; junction bases with no gene match: 11. CDR3 nucleotide sequence: TGTGCCAGCAGTTTACCTAGGGACAGCACAGACCAGCCCCAGCATTTT. Translation gives CASSLPRDSTDQPQHF.

There are a few counts of this clone. The rearrangement joins TRBV10-1 to TRBJ2-7; the D gene is possibly TRBD2 (6 bases). Germline-derived CDR1 and CDR2 are WNHNN and SYGVQD (reference sequence). The CDR3 length is 15 residues. Trimming stripped 0 bases from V and 5 bases from J, with 14 bases between. The CDR3 coding sequence is TGCGCCAGCAGTGAGTCGACTAGTCGGCGGAACGAGCAGTACTTC. This translates into CASSESTSRRNEQYF.

The V gene is TRBV27, the J gene TRBJ2-1; a possible D gene is TRBD2 (5 bases). The CDR3 runs 13 residues. Trimming shortened V by 0 bases and J by 9 bases, and 9 bases separated the two germline ends. Per germline, CDR1 MNHEY and CDR2 SMNVEV (reference sequence). The CDR3 reads CASSLSVASEQFF. CDR3 in DNA: TGTGCCAGCAGTTTATCCGTAGCGAGTGAGCAGTTCTTC.

In nucleotides, the CDR3 is TGTGCCAGCAGTGAATCAGGACAGCCCCGCGGGGAGCTGTTTTTT. Translating it yields CASSESGQPRGELFF. The genes are TRBV25-1 and TRBJ2-2; a possible D gene is TRBD1 (6 bases). This CDR3 is 15 amino acids long. Germline assignment: CDR1 MGHDK and CDR2 SYGVNS. The V end lost 1 base, the J end lost 7 bases, and 13 bases lay between the germline ends.

This sequence joins TRBV6-2 or TRBV6-3 and TRBJ2-1, with TRBD2 matching over 7 bases. The germline V gene has CDR1 MNHEY and CDR2 SVGEGT. CDR3 length: 16 residues. The trim removed 6 bases at V and 5 bases at J, leaving 13 bases unmatched. The CDR3, as DNA: TGTGCCAGCAGCCAGCCCCGGGACTATTTAAACAATGAGCAGTTCTTC. Amino acids: CASSQPRDYLNNEQFF.

A few counts support this clone. The junction departs from the called germline gene at one end, perhaps through a read error. V and J are TRBV2 and TRBJ2-7; 8 bases are shared with TRBD2. Germline V gene lookup returns CDR1 SNHLY and CDR2 FYNNEI. The CDR3 is 11 residues long. The DNA of the CDR3 is TGCATGGGCGGGGGGCCCTACGAGCAGTACTTC. Its translation is CMGGGPYEQYF.

V is TRBV5-1 and J is TRBJ2-1; no firm D call. Germline CDR1 and CDR2: SGHRS and YFSETQ. V was pared by 4 bases and J by 0 bases, with 11 bases between. CDR3 length equals 15 residues. The CDR3 here is CASSQSVSSYNEQFF. In DNA form, the CDR3 reads TGCGCCAGCAGCCAAAGCGTTAGCTCCTACAATGAGCAGTTCTTC.

This chain connects TRBV20-1 to TRBJ2-7, with D possibly matching TRBD2 (7 bases). V dropped 3 bases and J dropped 4 bases, with 19 bases sitting between them. Germline V CDR1 and CDR2: DFQATT, SNEGSKA (reference sequence). CDR3 length equals 15 residues. As DNA, the CDR3 is TGCAGTGCTAGTCGTATGGCGGGGGCCACGTACGAGCAGTACTTC. The encoded protein is CSASRMAGATYEQYF.

J is TRBJ1-4 and V is TRBV5-4; D unclear. The CDR3 length is 14 residues. The V gene's germline CDR1 is SGHNT and CDR2 YYREEE (reference sequence). V lost 1 base and J lost 4, with 8 bases in between. The CDR3 DNA sequence: TGTGCCAGCAGCTTGAATACTGATAATGAAAAACTGTTTTTT. This sequence encodes CASSLNTDNEKLFF.